Each of the 10 T cell receptor beta chains below was sequenced from the same sample in a study of T cells after yellow fever vaccination. One entry per CDR3 protein, called by TCRdb with MiXCR from the 5' RACE reads. Of a few hundred thousand distinct CDR3 sequences listed, approximately 3.8% are singletons. Here the sequenced sample was PBMCs, taken 15 days after the yellow fever booster vaccination. These TCRs come from a man between 18 and 29 years old who received the YFV17D yellow fever vaccine.

This clonotype was detected ten times or more. The chain recombines TRBV5-1 with TRBJ2-3; no firm D call. Trimming removed 3 bases at V and 0 bases at J, with 8 bases between. Germline V gene lookup returns CDR1 SGHRS and CDR2 YFSETQ. The CDR3 sequence is 14 residues long. The chain's CDR3 is CASSSLPSTDTQYF. The CDR3 nucleotides are TGCGCCAGCAGCTCCCTGCCTAGCACAGATACGCAGTATTTT. Combining the CDR3 with reference TRBV5-1 and TRBJ2-3 gives the whole variable domain KAGVTQTPRYLIKTRGQQVTLSCSPISGHRSVSWYQQTPGQGLQFLFEYFSETQRNKGNFPGRFSGRQFSNSRSEMNVSTLELGDSALYLCASSSLPSTDTQYFGPGTRLTVL.

This clonotype was counted at least ten times. The J gene is TRBJ1-1, the V gene TRBV29-1; TRBD1 matches 7 bases. The CDR3 loop spans 14 amino acids. Per the germline V gene, CDR1 is SQVTM and CDR2 is ANQGSEA. V shed 5 bases, J shed 0 bases, and the junction held 6 bases outside the gene matches. CDR3 nucleotides: TGCAGCGTTACCAGACAGGGAATGAACACTGAAGCTTTCTTT. Its translation is CSVTRQGMNTEAFF.

The table lists this clonotype with many counts. This chain connects TRBV9 to TRBJ2-5, with a tentative D call TRBD2 (6 bases). The germline V gene has CDR1 SGDLS and CDR2 YYNGEE. V lost 2 bases and J 5 bases, leaving 16 bases between the germline ends. The CDR3 length is 15 residues. DNA of the CDR3: TGTGCCAGCAGCGTCGCCGGGGGAGTCTTGGAGACCCAGTACTTC. As protein: CASSVAGGVLETQYF.

At least ten counts were recorded for this clonotype. The chain is built from TRBV20-1 and TRBJ2-3; D is unclear. The CDR3 contains 15 residues. V was cut by 6 bases and J by 2 bases, with 18 bases left in between. CDR1 and CDR2 (germline): DFQATT, SNEGSKA (reference sequence). The CDR3 spells CSASPAGILTDTQYF. The CDR3, as DNA: TGCAGTGCCTCCCCGGCTGGAATCCTCACAGATACGCAGTATTTT.

This chain joins TRBV5-1 and TRBJ2-1; tentative D call: TRBD2 (5 bases). Trimming cost V 4 bases and J 1 base, with 6 bases left between them. Per the germline V gene, CDR1 is SGHRS and CDR2 is YFSETQ. The length of the CDR3 is 13 residues. The CDR3 DNA reads TGCGCCAGCAGCCGGGAATCCTACAATGAGCAGTTCTTC. Amino acids: CASSRESYNEQFF. Filled out from reference TRBV5-1 and TRBJ2-1, the complete variable domain reads KAGVTQTPRYLIKTRGQQVTLSCSPISGHRSVSWYQQTPGQGLQFLFEYFSETQRNKGNFPGRFSGRQFSNSRSEMNVSTLELGDSALYLCASSRESYNEQFFGPGTRLTVL.

In its sample, this clonotype was seen many times. The J gene is TRBJ1-5, the V gene TRBV3-1, with D tentatively TRBD1 (6 bases). The CDR3 runs to 15 residues. Germline V CDR1 and CDR2: LGHDT, YNNKEL (reference sequence). V was clipped by 1 base and J by 8 bases, with 15 bases between them. The CDR3 reads CASSQGSGGLKPQHF. The CDR3 coding sequence is TGTGCCAGCAGCCAAGGTTCCGGGGGCCTGAAGCCCCAGCATTTT.

This clonotype appeared many times. This chain connects TRBV6-2 or TRBV6-3 to TRBJ2-7; D is unresolved. V lost 6 bases and J lost 3, with 9 bases in between. The germline CDR1 and CDR2 sequences are MNHEY and SVGEGT. This CDR3 has 12 amino acids. The CDR3 here is CASSLRYYEQYF. The CDR3, as DNA: TGTGCCAGCAGCCTCCGTTACTACGAGCAGTACTTC.

There are many counts of this clonotype. J is TRBJ1-4 and V is TRBV10-3; D perhaps matches TRBD1 (6 bases). There are 12 residues in the CDR3. Germline V gene lookup returns CDR1 ENHRY and CDR2 SYGVKD. The V end was cut by 3 bases, the J end by 8 bases, with 7 bases between. The CDR3 DNA sequence: TGTGCCATCAGTGATGGGACAGAAAAACTGTTTTTT. This encodes CAISDGTEKLFF.

This clonotype was counted at least ten times. The chain combines TRBV7-2 with TRBJ1-1; 11 nucleotides line up with TRBD1. The V gene end was trimmed by 5 bases and the J gene end by 5 bases; junction bases not matched to a gene: 4. CDR1 and CDR2 from the germline V gene are SGHTA and FQGNSA. This CDR3 spans 14 amino acids. The CDR3 region is CASSRDRGATEAFF. CDR3 nucleotide sequence: TGTGCCAGCAGCCGGGACAGGGGGGCTACTGAAGCTTTCTTT.

This clonotype came up many times. This chain links TRBV7-2 with TRBJ1-1; D call uncertain. This CDR3 is built from 15 residues. V lost 1 base and J lost 4, with 13 bases in between. Germline assignment: CDR1 SGHTA and CDR2 FQGNSA. DNA for the CDR3: TGTGCCAGCAGCTTAGTGGGTCGGAGAAGCACTGAAGCTTTCTTT. It codes for CASSLVGRRSTEAFF.